This passage covers 6 T cell receptor beta chains from one sample sequenced in a study of early T cells in non-severe SARS-CoV-2 infection. TCRdb recomputed calls from the 5' RACE reads with MiXCR, one row per CDR3 protein. The table records 50,000 to 65,000 distinct CDR3 sequences, around 20% of them present only once. The sample here was whole blood, taken at baseline. The receptors stem from an adult who was a healthcare worker with PCR-confirmed SARS-CoV-2 infection or an uninfected control (not recorded which).

This chain connects TRBV5-1 to TRBJ2-3; tentatively, D is TRBD2 (5 bases). The CDR3 is made up of 15 amino acids. The V gene lost 3 bases and the J gene lost 6 bases, with 17 bases spanning the gap. Germline V gene lookup returns CDR1 SGHRS and CDR2 YFSETQ. The CDR3, as DNA: TGCGCCAGCAGCTCGGATGAGGGAAGTTGGGATACGCAGTATTTT. Protein sequence: CASSSDEGSWDTQYF.

This clonotype was found a few times. This chain uses TRBV29-1 with TRBJ2-1; D remains unclear. This CDR3 comprises 10 residues. Germline loops: CDR1 SQVTM, CDR2 ANQGSEA. V was clipped by 7 bases and J by 5 bases, with 6 bases between them. CDR3 coding DNA: TGCAGCGCCCTCGACAATGAGCAGTTCTTC. It encodes CSALDNEQFF.

This clonotype was found many times. This chain joins TRBV25-1 and TRBJ1-3, with D tentatively TRBD1 (5 bases). This CDR3 is built from 13 residues. Germline values: CDR1 MGHDK, CDR2 SYGVNS. V gave up 10 bases and J gave up 5 bases, with 15 bases separating them. CDR3 coding DNA: TGTGCCACCACAGGCGACTATCGAAACACCATATATTTT. Amino acids: CATTGDYRNTIYF.

This clonotype has just a few counts. The rearrangement links TRBV20-1 to TRBJ1-2; 8 bases fit TRBD1. The germline gives CDR1 DFQATT, CDR2 SNEGSKA (reference sequence). J lost 5 bases, V lost 5 bases, and 4 bases had no gene match. The CDR3 is made up of 12 amino acids. CDR3 coding DNA: TGCAGTGCTGGACAGGGCTCATATGGCTACACCTTC. Amino acids: CSAGQGSYGYTF.

This clonotype showed up just a few times. This sequence joins TRBV9 and TRBJ1-1, with D possibly matching TRBD1 (6 bases). CDR1 is SGDLS and CDR2 is YYNGEE in the germline V gene. This CDR3 region has 14 residues. The V end lost 4 bases, the J end lost 3 bases, and 13 bases lay between the germline ends. The CDR3 region is CASSPQGSDTEAFF. DNA of the CDR3: TGTGCCAGCAGCCCGCAGGGGTCGGACACTGAAGCTTTCTTT. Full variable domain (rest looked up from reference TRBV9 and TRBJ1-1): DSGVTQTPKHLITATGQRVTLRCSPRSGDLSVYWYQQSLDQGLQFLIQYYNGEERAKGNILERFSAQQFPDLHSELNLSSLELGDSALYFCASSPQGSDTEAFFGQGTRLTVV.

This clonotype was observed a handful of times. The genes are TRBV7-6 and TRBJ1-3; no reliable D call. Germline lookup yields CDR1 SGHVS and CDR2 FNYEAQ. V lost 4 bases to trimming and J lost 0 bases, with 10 bases between them. The CDR3 sequence is 15 residues long. The CDR3 DNA follows: TGTGCCAGCAGCTCCGACACCTTCTCTGGAAACACCATATATTTT. Amino acid sequence: CASSSDTFSGNTIYF.